The sequence of this T cell receptor (beta chain) was determined in a study of cytomegalovirus exposure and HLA in healthy donors. As concerns this clone: As yet, its antigen is unknown.

Study-wide findings and caveats: Cytomegalovirus association was assigned to approximately 160 TCR beta chains. Being productive about 87% or about 30% of the time was typical of most TCR beta V segments in an earlier analysis. Reportedly, a later analysis found an Asian-associated ancestry cluster had fewer N-insertions than the approximately 670-donor mean.

The germline CDR1 and CDR2 sequences are LNHDA and SQIVND (reference sequence). Trimming at V came to 8 bases and at J to 4 bases, leaving 7 bases not matched to a gene. CDR3 length equals 15 residues. The PCR used 60 Vbeta and 13 Jbeta primers. This table comes from immunoSEQ multiplex PCR, and its TCRdb copy is limited to in-frame clones, with some not included. The sample records around 110,000 clones, about 79% being singletons. The sequence was obtained from a man aged 25 to 40 in good health and CMV-seropositive. The sample comprised PBMCs. V gene TRBV19 combines with J gene TRBJ2-2; 10 nucleotides match TRBD1. The CDR3 sequence: CASDSGQGITGELFF. The CDR3 bases are TGTGCCAGTGACTCGGGACAGGGGATCACCGGGGAGCTGTTTTTT.